This TCR beta chain was obtained from a study of blood T cell repertoires in COVID-19 (dated by TCRdb to 2018 to 2021). In the study overall: The collaborator samples originated in the United States, Italy and Spain and spanned the acute and convalescent phases of COVID-19. Subjects who had been exposed to COVID-19, were actively infected with it, or had recovered from it provided the deeply sampled blood TCRbeta repertoires that made up the dataset. A de-identified subject ID, COVID-19 status, age in years and sex were almost always included in the sample metadata. The repertoires were released in a freely available public database meant as a resource for research on the immune response to SARS-CoV-2. Samples came from the ongoing ImmuneRACE study (first 160 participants) plus 1,254 subjects from 6 global collaborators. The prospective study material was composed of cDNA or gDNA derived from T cells, B-cell-depleted T cells, or PBMCs. Where HLA class I and class II types were available, the types were taken from metadata supplied by the sample provider, not from assay-based typing.

Points the paper makes about the study in general: The amount of clinical and demographic metadata varied by source and participant and was provided uncurated.

A remark on this clone: The specificity of this receptor is unknown. The input lacks base qualities; no much larger clone sits a single base away.

TCRbeta CDR3 regions were amplified from genomic DNA using the immunoSEQ Assay, a bias-controlled multiplex PCR. The authors' pipeline ran thus. The number of nucleated cells in each sample was estimated from the amplification of reference gene primers within the assay. To quantify the absolute abundance of each unique TCRbeta CDR3 rearrangement, sequence reads were collapsed and filtered. For each sample, productive Simpson clonality was calculated as the square root of Simpson's diversity index across productive rearrangements. TCRdb re-hosts the immuneACCESS table, in-frame sequences only. Its copies lack some clones; in the studies checked, an unresolved V gene accounts for under half of them, and the cause for the rest is not known. For V, J and clone size, that table is used; D and trimming come from the DNA. Present in this sample are hundreds of thousands of clones, about nine tenths of which were seen just once. The ten largest account for roughly 5% of the sample.

In the prospective study, participants were roughly 18 to 100 years old, resided in about two dozen geographic areas of the United States, and were enrolled through a virtual design. Cohort assignment in the prospective study relied on participant-reported clinical history from a screening survey and a study questionnaire. ImmuneRACE Cohort 3 recovered participants were defined by two consecutive negative NP/OP PCR tests, healthcare professional clearance, or symptom resolution. In the prospective study, whole blood, serum and a nasopharyngeal or oropharyngeal swab were collected from each participant by mobile phlebotomists. Prospective study participants could optionally give additional blood draws and questionnaires over a roughly two-month period. Before DNA extraction, prospective study blood samples were shipped either frozen or at room temperature. Looking up the germline V gene yields CDR1 SGHVS and CDR2 FNYEAQ. Its CDR3 holds 14 amino acids, cysteine through phenylalanine. The kept DNA is CDR3 alone, 42 bases in frame from the first base. V loses 6 bases, J loses 1 base, and the germline ends lie 13 bases apart.

This clonotype was sampled from a man aged 55-75 years who had recovered from COVID-19. This sequence uses TRBV7-6 and TRBJ2-7, and perhaps TRBD2 as D gene, on 5 matching bases. Sequencing was carried out using PBMCs or T cells enriched from blood (not recorded which). CDR3 reads: CASSRRTGSYEQYF. Here is the DNA: TGTGCCAGCAGTCGACGGACTGGATCCTACGAGCAGTACTTC. The CDR3 plus the reference TRBV7-6 and TRBJ2-7 genes for the other parts give the full variable domain: GAGVSQSPRYKVTKRGQDVALRCDPISGHVSLYWYRQALGQGPEFLTYFNYEAQQDKSGLPNDRFSAERPEGSISTLTIQRTEQRDSAMYRCASSRRTGSYEQYFGPGTRLTVT.